A single sample gave rise to the 25 T cell receptor beta chains below, sequenced in a study of T-cell reconstitution after alpha-beta-depleted transplantation in children. Unique molecular identifiers tagged the TCRbeta library. TCRdb reprocessed the PCR reads with MiXCR, giving one entry per CDR3 protein. The data show 450,000 to 600,000 distinct CDR3 sequences, approximately 10% seen once. The sample here was PBMCs, taken before TCRalphabeta/CD19-depleted stem cell transplant. All receptors come from a child aged 2 to 10 with inherited bone marrow failure, due to receive a stem cell transplant.

In DNA form, the CDR3 reads TGTGCCACCAGCAGCGGGGTGGGGTACAATGAGCAGTTCTTC. Residues: CATSSGVGYNEQFF. The rearrangement joins TRBV15 to TRBJ2-1; D is possibly TRBD2 (5 bases). From germline, CDR1 is LNHNV and CDR2 YYDKDF (reference sequence). The CDR3 is 14 amino acids. Trimming left V 3 bases short and J 4 bases short, with 10 bases between.

Worth noting for this clonotype: Being one base from a much bigger clone, this may be a read error. The chain recombines TRBV28 with TRBJ2-3, with 7 nucleotides matching TRBD2. Germline V gene sequence: CDR1 MDHEN, CDR2 SYDVKM. This CDR3 has 13 amino acids. The V gene end was trimmed by 6 bases and the J gene end by 9 bases; junction bases not matched to a gene: 9. DNA for the CDR3: TGTGCCAGCAGCCAACTAGCGAGTATAACGCAGTATTTT. Translation gives CASSQLASITQYF.

The rearrangement links TRBV4-3 to TRBJ2-5, with 7 bases lining up with TRBD2. The ends lost 4 bases at V and 3 bases at J; junction bases unmatched: 8. CDR3 length equals 15 residues. CDR1 is LGHNA, CDR2 YSLEER, per germline. The CDR3 DNA reads as TGCGCCAGCAGCCCGTGGGGGGGGTTGAAAGAGACCCAGTACTTC. Residues: CASSPWGGLKETQYF.

The table lists this clonotype with a few counts. The V and J genes are TRBV21-1 and TRBJ2-2; no DNA check was done on the table's D call, TRBD1. TRBV21-1 is classified as a pseudogene. The CDR3 extends over 17 amino acids. CDR3 in DNA: TGTGCCAGCAGCAAAGCAGGGGGGCAGGGGGGGCGCGGGGAGCTGTTTTTT. Protein sequence: CASSKAGGQGGRGELFF.

This clonotype was counted at least ten times. The V call is TRBV30, the J call TRBJ2-2; TRBD1 matches at 7 bases. V lost 0 bases, J lost 3 bases, and 7 bases stayed unmatched. The germline V gene has CDR1 GTSNPN and CDR2 SVGIG (reference sequence). This CDR3 is built from 16 residues. The CDR3 sequence: CAWSVPRGWYTGELFF. CDR3 in DNA: TGTGCCTGGAGTGTACCCAGGGGGTGGTACACCGGGGAGCTGTTTTTT.

This clonotype was detected ten times or more. The chain links TRBV3-1 to TRBJ1-1; the D is unclear. Trimming pared 6 bases from V and 1 base from J, leaving 6 bases between. CDR3 length equals 12 residues. Germline values: CDR1 LGHDT, CDR2 YNNKEL (reference sequence). The CDR3, as DNA: TGTGCCAGCAGTAAAGAGAACACTGAAGCTTTCTTT. Protein: CASSKENTEAFF.

V usage is TRBV4-3 and J usage is TRBJ2-1; 11 bases align to TRBD2. V shed 3 bases, J shed 8 bases, and the junction held 18 bases outside the gene matches. CDR3 length: 19 residues. In germline, CDR1 is LGHNA, CDR2 YSLEER. The CDR3 DNA reads as TGCGCCAGCAGCCAGGGTGTTTCGGGACTAGCGGCCCCTCGGGATGAGCAGTTCTTC. It translates to CASSQGVSGLAAPRDEQFF.

About this clonotype itself: Since a much larger clone is just one base distant, this may be a read error. The chain is built from TRBV6-5 and TRBJ1-2, with D possibly TRBD1 on 6 matching bases. The CDR3 length is 14 residues. Between the trimmed V and J ends, which lost 3 bases and 6 bases, there was a span of 14 bases. CDR1 and CDR2 from the germline V gene are MNHEY and SVGAGI. This CDR3 reads CASSYAGETHGYTF. CDR3 in DNA: TGTGCCAGCAGTTATGCAGGGGAGACCCATGGCTACACCTTC.

The sample holds many counts of this clonotype. CDR3 bases: TGTGCCATCAGTGGGGTGGGAGTCTACGAGCAGTACTTC. Its translation: CAISGVGVYEQYF. This chain links TRBV10-3 with TRBJ2-7; D might be TRBD2 (5 bases). Germline V gene lookup returns CDR1 ENHRY and CDR2 SYGVKD. The germline V and J ends were trimmed by 4 bases and 3 bases, with 10 bases remaining between them. The CDR3 sequence is 13 residues long.

This clonotype was counted at least ten times. The chain employs TRBV20-1 and TRBJ2-1, with D perhaps assigned TRBD1 or TRBD2 (5 bases each). The CDR3 runs to 14 residues. Germline lookup yields CDR1 DFQATT and CDR2 SNEGSKA (reference sequence). The ends were cut back, 5 bases at V and 4 bases at J, with 15 bases in the middle. CDR3 loop: CSASPTGPYNEQFF. For the CDR3, the DNA is TGCAGTGCTTCCCCTACGGGGCCTTACAATGAGCAGTTCTTC.

This clonotype was seen many times. This chain links TRBV15 with TRBJ2-3; the match to TRBD2 covers 11 bases. From germline, CDR1 is LNHNV and CDR2 YYDKDF (reference sequence). The V segment lost 4 bases and the J segment 2 bases; nucleotides outside the gene matches: 5. The CDR3 runs to 16 residues. The CDR3 protein is CATSILAGVFTDTQYF. In DNA form, the CDR3 reads TGTGCCACCAGCATACTAGCGGGAGTCTTCACAGATACGCAGTATTTT.

This clonotype was seen many times. The chain couples TRBV5-6 to TRBJ2-1, with no clear D. Germline loops: CDR1 SGHDT, CDR2 YYEEEE. The V gene lost 3 bases and the J gene lost 1 base, with 17 bases spanning the gap. The CDR3 loop spans 17 amino acids. CDR3 nucleotides: TGTGCCAGCAGCTCGACTTTCTGGGCGGCATCCTACAATGAGCAGTTCTTC. Translated, it gives CASSSTFWAASYNEQFF.

This clonotype was picked up a small number of times. CDR3 sequence (DNA): TGCGCCAGCAGCCGGGACAGCAGCTCCTACGAGCAGTACTTC. Protein product: CASSRDSSSYEQYF. V is TRBV4-3 and J is TRBJ2-7, with TRBD1 matching over 7 bases. Trimming at V came to 4 bases and at J to 0 bases, leaving 3 bases not matched to a gene. The CDR3 consists of 14 residues. Germline V gene lookup returns CDR1 LGHNA and CDR2 YSLEER.

This clonotype has a count of ten or more. The genes are TRBV30 and TRBJ1-4; 9 bases are shared with TRBD1. The CDR3 runs to 13 residues. Trimming at V came to 6 bases and at J to 7 bases, leaving 6 bases not matched to a gene. CDR1 and CDR2 (germline): GTSNPN, SVGIG (reference sequence). The CDR3 DNA is TGTGCCTGCAGCCGGGACAGGGCTGAAAAACTGTTTTTT. It yields the protein CACSRDRAEKLFF.

This clonotype occurred a few times. The chain is built from TRBV29-1 and TRBJ2-3, with D tentatively TRBD2 (6 bases). This CDR3 has 13 residues. Germline CDR1 SQVTM, CDR2 ANQGSEA. The V end lost 6 bases, the J end lost 4 bases, and 14 bases lay between the germline ends. Here the CDR3 reads CSVGGEVPDTQYF. The CDR3 region has the DNA TGCAGCGTCGGTGGGGAGGTCCCAGATACGCAGTATTTT.

The chain combines TRBV19 with TRBJ2-1, with D possibly matching TRBD2 (5 bases). The CDR3 covers 11 residues. V was pared by 5 bases and J by 9 bases, with 8 bases between. CDR1 is LNHDA and CDR2 is SQIVND in the germline V gene (reference sequence). The CDR3, as DNA: TGTGCCAGTAGTTATCTAGCTGAGCAGTTCTTC. Protein sequence: CASSYLAEQFF.

The chain is built from TRBV20-1 and TRBJ2-1; 9 nucleotides line up with TRBD2. This CDR3 comprises 15 residues. The trim removed 0 bases at V and 2 bases at J, leaving 2 bases unmatched. Germline V CDR1 and CDR2: DFQATT, SNEGSKA (reference sequence). The CDR3 reads CSARDGLATYNEQFF. The CDR3 DNA follows: TGCAGTGCTAGAGATGGACTAGCGACCTACAATGAGCAGTTCTTC.

In this sample, this clonotype turned up many times. The chain links TRBV12-3 or TRBV12-4 to TRBJ2-1; no clear D gene. This CDR3 spans 14 amino acids. The ends were cut back, 6 bases at V and 5 bases at J, with 14 bases in the middle. Here the CDR3 reads CASSQGLRNNEQFF. For the CDR3, the DNA is TGTGCCAGCAGCCAAGGGCTGCGAAACAATGAGCAGTTCTTC.

This clonotype has a count of ten or more. The gene calls are TRBV11-1 and TRBJ2-1, with a tentative D call TRBD2 (6 bases). The CDR3 sequence is 18 residues long. Germline V gives CDR1 SGHAT, CDR2 FQDESV (reference sequence). V gave up 0 bases and J gave up 1 base, with 16 bases separating them. In DNA, the CDR3 is TGTGCCAGCAGCTTAGCTAGGGGTGGCGGGAAGTCCTACAATGAGCAGTTCTTC. Protein product: CASSLARGGGKSYNEQFF.

This clonotype showed up many times. The gene calls are TRBV10-3 and TRBJ2-1; the match to TRBD1 covers 9 bases. The length of the CDR3 is 12 residues. V dropped 8 bases and J dropped 5; count of bases not matched to a gene: 1. CDR1 and CDR2 from the germline V gene are ENHRY and SYGVKD. As DNA, the CDR3 is TGTGCCATCGGGACAGGGAACAATGAGCAGTTCTTC. It specifies CAIGTGNNEQFF.

This chain links TRBV5-5 with TRBJ2-6; D possibly corresponds to TRBD2 (6 bases). CDR1 is SGHKS and CDR2 is YYEKEE in the germline V gene (reference sequence). The V end lost 5 bases, the J end lost 1 base, and 16 bases lay between the germline ends. This CDR3 spans 17 amino acids. CDR3 nucleotide sequence: TGTGCCAGCAGTCCCGGGACTTTTTCGTCTGGGGCCAACGTCCTGACTTTC. Translated, it gives CASSPGTFSSGANVLTF.

This clonotype was seen many times. The chain recombines TRBV7-9 with TRBJ2-7; D is perhaps TRBD2 (5 bases). V was shortened by 7 bases and J by 1 base, with 14 bases between the two germline ends. Germline CDR1 and CDR2: SEHNR and FQNEAQ (reference sequence). This CDR3 is built from 14 residues. CDR3 in amino acids: CASNDAGTSYEQYF. CDR3 sequence (DNA): TGTGCCAGCAATGACGCGGGCACTTCCTACGAGCAGTACTTC.

In this sample, this clonotype turned up a few times. The chain is built from TRBV20-1 and TRBJ2-7; tentative D call: TRBD2 (6 bases). The germline CDR1 and CDR2 sequences are DFQATT and SNEGSKA (reference sequence). The CDR3 contains 16 residues. V shed 3 bases and J shed 3 bases, with 21 bases lying between them. This CDR3 is CSARVMDGGRIYEQYF. The CDR3 DNA reads TGCAGTGCTAGGGTCATGGACGGGGGAAGAATCTACGAGCAGTACTTC.

This clonotype was observed at least ten times. V is TRBV6-1 and J is TRBJ1-3; weak D call: TRBD1 (5 bases). CDR3 length equals 16 residues. The germline CDR1 and CDR2 sequences are MNHNS and SASEGT. The ends were cut back, 7 bases at V and 0 bases at J, with 16 bases in the middle. CDR3 coding DNA: TGTGCCAGCACCCCGTGGGGGGGAGGCTCTGGAAACACCATATATTTT. It codes for CASTPWGGGSGNTIYF.

At least ten counts were recorded for this clonotype. V usage is TRBV12-3 or TRBV12-4 and J usage is TRBJ1-2, with a tentative D call TRBD1 (6 bases). The CDR3 is made up of 14 amino acids. V dropped 6 bases and J dropped 3 bases, with 14 bases sitting between them. The DNA for the CDR3 is TGTGCCAGCAGGCCCTTTCAGGGGCACTATGGCTACACCTTC. Translating it yields CASRPFQGHYGYTF.